This TCR beta chain came from a study of metastatic and nonmetastatic thyroid tumors. Whole-study findings and limits: Malignant tumors reportedly showed significantly higher TCR beta diversity than benign nodules in both blood and tumor.

There were no patients who had received any treatment before thyroid surgery. On this clone itself: Its antigen remains unidentified.

TCRdb redid the clone calls on the PCR reads using MiXCR. The sample comprises around 23,000 clones, 14% to 15% of which are singletons, and 13% to 15% rests with the top ten. Sequencing was done on a sample of tumor tissue. The sequence derives from a female donor with papillary thyroid cancer or a benign thyroid nodule (not recorded which). Some clones in this sample may be carry-over from other donors' samples.

The CDR3 reads CASSELAGGGSTDTQYF. CDR3 bases: TGTGCCAGCAGTGAACTAGCGGGAGGGGGGTCCACAGATACGCAGTATTTT. The genes are TRBV6-1 and TRBJ2-3; 12 positions agree with TRBD2. Germline V gene lookup returns CDR1 MNHNS and CDR2 SASEGT. J lost 2 bases, V lost 2 bases, and 5 bases had no gene match. The CDR3 loop spans 17 amino acids.